The TCR beta chain described here comes from a study of cytomegalovirus exposure and HLA in healthy donors. Regarding the study as a whole: At a 0.05 false discovery rate, a later analysis found some 17,000 TCR beta sequences to be associated with HLA alleles. Trimming of TCR beta V- and J-genes showed a link, identified in a later analysis, to a missense DCLRE1C variant. Common viral pathogens (according to a later analysis) appeared linked to several of the most significant clusters.

Notes on this clone: Its antigen is undetermined.

Primers: 60 Vbeta forward and 13 Jbeta reverse. The data were produced by immunoSEQ multiplex PCR, yet TCRdb's version contains in-frame clones alone and is incomplete. The sample carries 95,000 to 150,000 clones, 50% to 75% recorded once. Germline values: CDR1 SQVTM, CDR2 ANQGSEA. The CDR3 spans 14 residues. Between the trimmed V and J ends, which lost 6 bases and 4 bases, there was a span of 16 bases. The clonotype comes from a woman in her forties in good health and CMV-seropositive. The chain recombines TRBV29-1 with TRBJ2-1; maybe TRBD1 (5 bases). Sample: PBMCs. CDR3 DNA sequence: TGCAGCGTAGGCGACAGTGGTGCGTACAATGAGCAGTTCTTC. It specifies CSVGDSGAYNEQFF.